Following are 4 T cell receptor beta chains from one sample sequenced in a study of patients and donors after allogeneic stem cell transplantation. TCRdb reprocessed the RT-PCR reads via MiXCR and lists one record per CDR3 protein. This repertoire shows about 230,000 distinct CDR3 sequences, 13% to 15% found once; its top ten account for roughly 12%. Specimen: blood, either unsorted or a sorted T cell fraction (not recorded which). These TCRs come from a human donor who was either an allogeneic HSCT recipient or a stem cell or donor lymphocyte infusion donor (not recorded which). It is not recorded whose cells these are; they may come from a transplant donor.

This clonotype has at least ten counts. The rearrangement joins TRBV7-2 to TRBJ2-3; 9 bases are a match to TRBD1. After removal of 5 bases from V and 2 bases from J, the junction contained 8 bases not matched to a gene. Germline CDR1 and CDR2: SGHTA and FQGNSA. The CDR3 covers 16 residues. CDR3 DNA: TGTGCCAGCAGCGCACGACAGGGGGGGATCACAGATACGCAGTATTTT. Protein: CASSARQGGITDTQYF.

This clonotype was observed at least ten times. Here the CDR3 reads CASSPSYEQYF. The CDR3 DNA reads TGTGCCAGCAGTCCCTCCTACGAGCAGTACTTC. This chain joins TRBV12-3 or TRBV12-4 and TRBJ2-7; D gene uncertain. CDR3 length: 11 amino acids. Trimming shortened V by 5 bases and J by 0 bases, and 2 bases separated the two germline ends.

This clonotype was observed a few times. The chain has TRBV12-3 or TRBV12-4 and TRBJ1-2; 7 bases line up with TRBD1. This CDR3 is 11 amino acids long. Germline trimming cut 8 bases from V and 6 bases from J; bases unmatched to any gene: 3. CDR3 bases: TGTGCCAGCTGGGACAGAAATGGCTACACCTTC. This encodes CASWDRNGYTF.

This clonotype has a count of ten or more. V is TRBV20-1 and J is TRBJ1-5, with 8 bases identical to TRBD1. V shed 6 bases, J shed 11 bases, and the junction held 9 bases outside the gene matches. The CDR3 spans 12 residues. CDR1 and CDR2 from the germline V gene are DFQATT and SNEGSKA (reference sequence). The CDR3 sequence is CSARTGSKTQHF. The DNA for the CDR3 is TGCAGTGCGCGGACAGGGAGTAAGACCCAGCATTTT.